This T cell receptor beta chain was recorded in a study of T cells after yellow fever vaccination. This clonotype has only a few counts. Using its own MiXCR run on the 5' RACE reads, TCRdb lists one record per CDR3 protein. The repertoire consists of some 160,000 distinct CDR3 sequences, with roughly 9% occurring once and the leading ten covering approximately 39%. The germline CDR1 and CDR2 sequences are MNHEY and SMNVEV (reference sequence). V was cut by 5 bases and J by 4 bases, with 9 bases left in between. CDR3 length equals 13 residues. The clonotype originates from a man in his late teens or twenties who received the YFV17D yellow fever vaccine. The rearrangement links TRBV27 to TRBJ2-1; D ambiguous. Sequenced material: CD8+ T cells sorted from PBMCs, taken 45 days after the yellow fever booster vaccination. CDR3 sequence (DNA): TGTGCCAGCAGTACGGATTATTACAATGAGCAGTTCTTC. Residues: CASSTDYYNEQFF.